This paragraph covers one TCR beta chain sequence. What it binds is not known. The PCR was carried out with 60 Vbeta primers and 13 Jbeta primers. Libraries were prepared by immunoSEQ multiplex PCR; TCRdb keeps only in-frame clonotypes and omits some of them. The sample includes some 110,000 clones, around 62% of them seen just once. These data come from a study of cytomegalovirus exposure and HLA in healthy donors. Study details: There were over 350 genotyped donors. Of these, roughly 84% fell in the genetic ancestry cluster associated with self-reported Caucasian donors.

Regarding the study as a whole: Presence/absence analyses took donor sequencing depth as roughly uniform. As immune exposure information, only CMV serostatus was available. Sequencing likely caused a cluster of highly shared sequence variants.

From germline, CDR1 is MNHEY and CDR2 SMNVEV (reference sequence). Trimming took 5 bases from V and 4 from J, leaving 26 bases between them. This CDR3 is built from 19 residues. Sequenced input: PBMCs. J is TRBJ2-2 and V is TRBV27, with D possibly TRBD1 on 6 matching bases. This TCR was recovered from a woman aged 40 to 50 in good health and CMV-seropositive. As DNA, the CDR3 is TGTGCCAGCAGTCCCTCAATGGGTTCAGGGGCGCTGGCCACCGGGGAGCTGTTTTTT. Translated: CASSPSMGSGALATGELFF.